This T cell receptor beta chain was identified during a study of identical twins. TCRdb used MiXCR to reprocess the 5' RACE reads, holding one entry per CDR3 protein. The sample records hundreds of thousands of distinct CDR3 sequences, about 18% being singletons. Overall study results and limits: Out-of-frame alpha sequences common to twins exhibited an excess of low generation probability.

Germline V lookup: CDR1 DFQATT, CDR2 SNEGSKA (reference sequence). The CDR3 totals 12 residues. V was trimmed by 5 bases and J by 6 bases, leaving 14 bases between them. Concerning this clonotype: Its matching antigen is unknown.

The same data also contributed to another study, on T cells expressing NK-cell markers. That source adds: About six of the donors carried dominant NKG2C+ clonotypes that took up about 1.0-8% of their CD8+ T cells. Uncertainty persisted over the HCMV specificity of expanded NKG2C+ T cell clones.

The TCR was taken from a young woman in good health. The chain joins TRBV20-1 to TRBJ2-7, with D unresolved. Sequenced material: PBMCs. The CDR3 sequence: CSASDLLPEQYF. The DNA of the CDR3 is TGCAGTGCTTCGGATCTCCTGCCCGAGCAGTACTTC.